Below, 23 T cell receptor beta chains from the same sample are listed, as sequenced in a study of beta chain features in type 1 diabetes. Study-level findings and limits: In all four CD4+ subsets, TCRB CDR3 length was significantly, moderately reduced in type 1 diabetes.

These receptors have no known antigen. Expressed TCRB transcripts were sequenced because the isolated RNA had all been reverse transcribed beforehand. Only in-frame clones appear in the TCRdb table, and some are missing; sequencing was by immunoSEQ multiplex PCR. This sample has some 700,000 clones; 13% occur once, and the top ten carry 0.022%. Sequencing used naive CD4+ T cells from blood. The receptor set was obtained from a man younger than 30 with type 1 diabetes.

The chain recombines TRBV7-8 with TRBJ2-7, with 8 nucleotides matching TRBD1. This CDR3 spans 18 amino acids. The germline V gene encodes CDR1 SGHVS and CDR2 FQNEAQ. The trim removed 5 bases at V and 0 bases at J, leaving 15 bases unmatched. As DNA, the CDR3 is TGTGCCAGCAGCCCTCGGTCCGGCGGTGGGACAGGCTCCTACGAGCAGTACTTC. As protein: CASSPRSGGGTGSYEQYF.

This clone was seen a few times. The V gene is TRBV18, the J gene TRBJ1-1; TRBD1 is a possible D gene (5 bases). Trimming left V 2 bases short and J 7 bases short, with 17 bases between. The CDR3 spans 15 residues. Per the germline V gene, CDR1 is KGHSH and CDR2 is LQKENI. The CDR3, as DNA: TGTGCCAGCTCACCAAGCGCCGGAGGGCAGGGTGAAGCTTTCTTT. Translation: CASSPSAGGQGEAFF.

The chain joins TRBV18 to TRBJ1-1; D uncertain. The CDR3 has 12 amino acids. Trimming stripped 3 bases from V and 2 bases from J, with 4 bases between. CDR1 KGHSH and CDR2 LQKENI come from the germline V gene. Written as DNA, the CDR3 is TGTGCCAGCTCACCGGACAACACTGAAGCTTTCTTT. Protein: CASSPDNTEAFF.

This clone was found a few times. The chain couples TRBV30 to TRBJ1-1; D perhaps matches TRBD1 (6 bases). Deletions cut 3 bases from V and 6 bases from J, with 14 bases between. The CDR3 is made up of 13 amino acids. Germline loops: CDR1 GTSNPN, CDR2 SVGIG (reference sequence). The CDR3 nucleotides read TGTGCCTGGAGGGACAGAATTAACGCTGAAGCTTTCTTT. It is translated as CAWRDRINAEAFF.

This clone has only a few counts. The J gene is TRBJ2-2, the V gene TRBV5-6; TRBD2 aligns across 10 bases. This CDR3 contains 14 residues. Germline CDR1 is SGHDT and CDR2 is YYEEEE. Trimming at V came to 4 bases and at J to 7 bases, leaving 4 bases not matched to a gene. The CDR3 is CASSPGLADGELFF. The CDR3 DNA reads as TGTGCCAGCAGCCCCGGACTAGCGGACGGGGAGCTGTTTTTT.

This clone was seen a few times. V gene TRBV11-3 combines with J gene TRBJ2-6; D uncertain. Per germline, CDR1 SGHNT and CDR2 YENEEA. The CDR3 has 16 amino acids. Trimming took 3 bases from V and 2 from J, leaving 11 bases between them. The CDR3 nucleotides are TGTGCCAGCAGCTTTCGACCGGACCCTGGGGCCAACGTCCTGACTTTC. It translates to CASSFRPDPGANVLTF.

The chain recombines TRBV4-2 with TRBJ2-1; 11 bases are shared with TRBD2. The CDR3 runs to 19 residues. The trim removed 0 bases at V and 9 bases at J, leaving 16 bases unmatched. Germline lookup yields CDR1 LGHNA and CDR2 YNFKEQ. The CDR3 protein is CASSQDSPWLAGGRSEQFF. As DNA, the CDR3 is TGTGCCAGCAGCCAAGATTCCCCCTGGCTAGCGGGGGGCCGAAGTGAGCAGTTCTTC.

The chain combines TRBV6-1 with TRBJ2-5; TRBD2 aligns across 10 bases. V trimming: 0 bases; J trimming: 4 bases; junction bases outside the gene matches: 8. This CDR3 comprises 17 residues. Germline V gives CDR1 MNHNS, CDR2 SASEGT. CDR3 region: CASSEAYSGGAGETQYF. The CDR3 nucleotides read TGTGCCAGCAGTGAAGCGTACAGCGGGGGGGCTGGAGAGACCCAGTACTTC.

This clone was recorded at least ten times. The V and J genes are TRBV10-3 and TRBJ2-7; the D gene is possibly TRBD2 (7 bases). This CDR3 is 13 amino acids long. Germline CDR1 ENHRY, CDR2 SYGVKD. Trimming removed 9 bases from V and 3 bases from J, with 15 bases in between. The CDR3 sequence: CAISGGGLYEQYF. The CDR3 DNA is TGTGCCATATCAGGCGGGGGCCTCTACGAGCAGTACTTC.

This clone was detected a few times. V and J are TRBV29-1 and TRBJ2-7, with TRBD2 matching 10 bases. The CDR3 loop spans 11 amino acids. The V and J ends lost 7 bases and 7 bases, in that order; junction bases with no gene match: 4. Per the germline V gene, CDR1 is SQVTM and CDR2 is ANQGSEA. The DNA of the CDR3 is TGCAGCGCCGAGACTAGCGGGGAGCAGTACTTC. Amino acid sequence: CSAETSGEQYF.

This sequence joins TRBV18 and TRBJ1-6, with 8 bases fitting TRBD1. Germline assignment: CDR1 KGHSH and CDR2 LQKENI. The CDR3 sequence is 16 residues long. V was clipped by 3 bases and J by 0 bases; unmatched bases: 1. CDR3 DNA: TGTGCCAGCTCACCCGACAGGGGCTCCTATAATTCACCCCTCCACTTT. As protein: CASSPDRGSYNSPLHF.

The chain recombines TRBV7-8 with TRBJ2-5; 7 nucleotides match TRBD2. V gave up 2 bases and J gave up 3 bases; unmatched junction bases: 3. Germline V gene lookup returns CDR1 SGHVS and CDR2 FQNEAQ. The CDR3 spans 14 residues. The CDR3 DNA is TGTGCCAGCAGCTTACGGAGCGGGGAAGAGACCCAGTACTTC. Translated: CASSLRSGEETQYF.

The J gene is TRBJ2-3, the V gene TRBV27; TRBD1 is a possible D gene (5 bases). V was cut by 4 bases and J by 4 bases, with 12 bases left in between. Per the germline V gene, CDR1 is MNHEY and CDR2 is SMNVEV (reference sequence). This CDR3 contains 14 residues. The CDR3 loop reads CASSYQGEADTQYF. The CDR3 region has the DNA TGTGCCAGCAGTTATCAGGGTGAGGCAGATACGCAGTATTTT.

The V and J genes are TRBV27 and TRBJ1-1; 7 nucleotides agree with TRBD1. Germline V gene data show CDR1 as MNHEY and CDR2 as SMNVEV (reference sequence). Trimming cost V 2 bases and J 3 bases; bases outside gene matches: 3. The CDR3 covers 14 residues. The CDR3 is CASSLRDRYTEAFF. The CDR3 nucleotides read TGTGCCAGCAGTTTAAGGGACAGATACACTGAAGCTTTCTTT.

The chain links TRBV5-4 to TRBJ2-1; 9 bases are shared with TRBD2. Unmatched junction bases numbered 9, after V lost 0 bases and J lost 5 bases. The CDR3 sequence is 17 residues long. Germline values: CDR1 SGHNT, CDR2 YYREEE (reference sequence). This CDR3 reads CASSLGRSGGGDNEQFF. CDR3 bases: TGTGCCAGCAGCTTGGGGCGTAGCGGGGGCGGGGACAATGAGCAGTTCTTC.

The genes are TRBV28 and TRBJ1-2; D may be TRBD1 (6 bases). V was shortened by 10 bases and J by 2 bases, with 20 bases between the two germline ends. The CDR3 runs 15 residues. CDR1 is MDHEN, CDR2 SYDVKM, per germline. The CDR3 here is CAITLEIGGNYGYTF. The CDR3 DNA sequence: TGTGCCATCACTTTGGAGATAGGGGGGAACTATGGCTACACCTTC.

This chain uses TRBV9 with TRBJ2-1; TRBD2 agrees at 11 bases. CDR3 length: 16 residues. With 0 bases clipped from V and 8 bases from J, the junction kept 7 bases outside the gene matches. The V gene's germline CDR1 is SGDLS and CDR2 YYNGEE. The CDR3 DNA sequence: TGTGCCAGCAGCGTAGGTCCGACTAGCGGGGTCGATGAGCAGTTCTTC. It yields the protein CASSVGPTSGVDEQFF.

This clone has only a few counts. This sequence joins TRBV2 and TRBJ1-6, with a weak D call TRBD1 (5 bases). Per germline, CDR1 SNHLY and CDR2 FYNNEI. This CDR3 contains 16 residues. V lost 8 bases, J lost 0 bases, and 14 bases lay in between. This chain's CDR3 is CASDIAGSSYNSPLHF. The CDR3 region has the DNA TGTGCCAGCGATATTGCAGGGAGCTCCTATAATTCACCCCTCCACTTT.

This clone has a handful of counts. The gene calls are TRBV2 and TRBJ1-2; TRBD1 is a possible D gene (5 bases). From germline, CDR1 is SNHLY and CDR2 FYNNEI. This CDR3 has 12 residues. V was trimmed by 11 bases and J by 4 bases, leaving 14 bases between them. The CDR3 region is CAETGVGYGYTF. In nucleotides, the CDR3 is TGTGCCGAGACGGGGGTTGGCTATGGCTACACCTTC.

This clone came up a few times. In the same sample, other DNA sequences code for this CDR3. The chain combines TRBV9 with TRBJ1-2; the match to TRBD1 covers 8 bases. The germline V gene has CDR1 SGDLS and CDR2 YYNGEE. The CDR3 loop spans 14 amino acids. The ends lost 3 bases at V and 2 bases at J; junction bases unmatched: 3. CDR3 nucleotide sequence: TGTGCCAGCAGCGCCGGACAGGGAAACTATGGCTACACCTTC. It translates to CASSAGQGNYGYTF.

V is TRBV10-3 and J is TRBJ1-5; TRBD1 might be the D (5 bases). The CDR3 extends over 13 amino acids. Germline V gene data show CDR1 as ENHRY and CDR2 as SYGVKD. V shed 4 bases and J shed 4 bases, with 8 bases lying between them. The CDR3 spells CAISADINQPQHF. The CDR3 bases are TGTGCCATCAGTGCGGACATAAATCAGCCCCAGCATTTT.

The chain is built from TRBV9 and TRBJ1-2; D not resolved. The CDR3 totals 14 residues. CDR1 and CDR2 (germline): SGDLS, YYNGEE. Trimming stripped 0 bases from V and 4 bases from J, with 10 bases between. The CDR3 reads CASSVGRLLYGYTF. The CDR3 coding sequence is TGTGCCAGCAGCGTAGGACGGCTGCTCTATGGCTACACCTTC.

In this sample, this clone turned up a few times. The chain carries TRBV11-2 and TRBJ2-1, with D maybe TRBD2 (6 bases). The ends were cut back, 7 bases at V and 0 bases at J, with 19 bases in the middle. CDR3 length: 17 residues. Germline lookup yields CDR1 SGHAT and CDR2 FQNNGV. As DNA, the CDR3 is TGTGCCAGCACCCCGACCTACGACGGGAGCTCCTACAATGAGCAGTTCTTC. It encodes CASTPTYDGSSYNEQFF.